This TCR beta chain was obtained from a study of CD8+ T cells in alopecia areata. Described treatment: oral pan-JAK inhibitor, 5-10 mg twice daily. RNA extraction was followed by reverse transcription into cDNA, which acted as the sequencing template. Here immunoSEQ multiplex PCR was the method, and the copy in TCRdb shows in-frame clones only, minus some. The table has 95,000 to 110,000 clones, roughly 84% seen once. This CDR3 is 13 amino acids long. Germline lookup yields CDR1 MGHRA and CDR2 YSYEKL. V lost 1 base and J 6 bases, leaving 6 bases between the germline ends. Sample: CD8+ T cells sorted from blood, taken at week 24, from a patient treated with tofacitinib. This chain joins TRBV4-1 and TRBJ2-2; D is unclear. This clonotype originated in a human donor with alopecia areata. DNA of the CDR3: TGCGCCAGCAGCCAAGGGCGCGCCGGGGAGCTGTTTTTT. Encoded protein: CASSQGRAGELFF.